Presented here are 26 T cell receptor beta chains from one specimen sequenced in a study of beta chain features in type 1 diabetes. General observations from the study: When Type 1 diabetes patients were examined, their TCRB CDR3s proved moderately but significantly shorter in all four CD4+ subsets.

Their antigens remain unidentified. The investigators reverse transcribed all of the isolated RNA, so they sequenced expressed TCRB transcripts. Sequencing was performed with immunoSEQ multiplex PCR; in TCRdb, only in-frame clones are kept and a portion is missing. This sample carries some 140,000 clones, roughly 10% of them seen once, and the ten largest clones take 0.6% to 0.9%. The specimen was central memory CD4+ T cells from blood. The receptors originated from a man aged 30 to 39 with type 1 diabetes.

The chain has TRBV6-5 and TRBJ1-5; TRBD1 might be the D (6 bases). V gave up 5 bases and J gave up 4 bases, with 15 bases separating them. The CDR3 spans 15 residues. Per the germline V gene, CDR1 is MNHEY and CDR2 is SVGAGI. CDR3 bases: TGTGCCAGCAGTCTGCAGGGGCAGGGAAATCAGCCCCAGCATTTT. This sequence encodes CASSLQGQGNQPQHF.

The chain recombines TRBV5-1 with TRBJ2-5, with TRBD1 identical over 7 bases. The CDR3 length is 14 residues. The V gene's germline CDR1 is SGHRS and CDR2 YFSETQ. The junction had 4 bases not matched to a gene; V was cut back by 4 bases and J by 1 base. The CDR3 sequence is CASSAGTAQETQYF. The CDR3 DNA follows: TGCGCCAGCAGCGCTGGGACAGCCCAAGAGACCCAGTACTTC.

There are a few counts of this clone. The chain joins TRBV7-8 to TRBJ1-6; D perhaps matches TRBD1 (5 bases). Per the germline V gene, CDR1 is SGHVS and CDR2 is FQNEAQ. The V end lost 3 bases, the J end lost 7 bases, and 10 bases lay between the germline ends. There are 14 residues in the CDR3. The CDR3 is CASSFDSSNSPLHF. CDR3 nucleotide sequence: TGTGCCAGCAGCTTTGACAGCTCCAATTCACCCCTCCACTTT. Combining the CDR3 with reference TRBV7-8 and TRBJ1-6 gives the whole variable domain GAGVSQSPRYKVAKRGQDVALRCDPISGHVSLFWYQQALGQGPEFLTYFQNEAQLDKSGLPSDRFFAERPEGSVSTLKIQRTQQEDSAVYLCASSFDSSNSPLHFGNGTRLTVT.

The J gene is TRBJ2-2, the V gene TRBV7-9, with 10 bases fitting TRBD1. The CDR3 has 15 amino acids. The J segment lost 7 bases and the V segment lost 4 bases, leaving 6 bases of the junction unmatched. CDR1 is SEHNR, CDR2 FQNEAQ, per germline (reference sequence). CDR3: CASSSGTGDIGELFF. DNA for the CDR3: TGTGCCAGCAGCTCCGGGACAGGGGATATCGGGGAGCTGTTTTTT.

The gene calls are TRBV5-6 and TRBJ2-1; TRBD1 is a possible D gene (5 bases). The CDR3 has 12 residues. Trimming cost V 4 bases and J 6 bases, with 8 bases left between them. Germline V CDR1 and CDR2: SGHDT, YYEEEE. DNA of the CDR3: TGTGCCAGCAGCCCCCAGGGCAATGAGCAGTTCTTC. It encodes CASSPQGNEQFF.

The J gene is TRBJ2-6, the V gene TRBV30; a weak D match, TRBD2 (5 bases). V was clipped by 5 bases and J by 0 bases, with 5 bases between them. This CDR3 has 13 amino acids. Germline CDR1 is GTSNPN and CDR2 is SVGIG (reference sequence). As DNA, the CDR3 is TGTGCCTGGGGGAGCTCTGGGGCCAACGTCCTGACTTTC. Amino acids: CAWGSSGANVLTF.

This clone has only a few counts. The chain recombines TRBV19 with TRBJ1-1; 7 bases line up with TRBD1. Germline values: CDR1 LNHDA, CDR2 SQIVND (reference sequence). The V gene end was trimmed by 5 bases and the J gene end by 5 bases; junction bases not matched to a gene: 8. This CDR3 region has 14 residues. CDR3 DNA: TGTGCCAGTAGTTCACAGGGGCCGGGGACTGAAGCTTTCTTT. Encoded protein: CASSSQGPGTEAFF.

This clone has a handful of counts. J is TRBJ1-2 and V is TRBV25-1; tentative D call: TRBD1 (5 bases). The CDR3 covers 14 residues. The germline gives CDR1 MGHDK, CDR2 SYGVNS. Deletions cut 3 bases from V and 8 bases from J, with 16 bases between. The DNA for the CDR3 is TGTGCCAGCAGTGAGGGTTGGAGGGGTGACGGCTACACCTTC. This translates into CASSEGWRGDGYTF.

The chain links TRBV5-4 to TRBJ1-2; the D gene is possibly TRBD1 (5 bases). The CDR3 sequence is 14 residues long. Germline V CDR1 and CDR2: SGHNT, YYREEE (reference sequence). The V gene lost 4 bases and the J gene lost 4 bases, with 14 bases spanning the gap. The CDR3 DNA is TGTGCCAGCAGCCCCGGTGCAGGGATCTATGGCTACACCTTC. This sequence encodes CASSPGAGIYGYTF.

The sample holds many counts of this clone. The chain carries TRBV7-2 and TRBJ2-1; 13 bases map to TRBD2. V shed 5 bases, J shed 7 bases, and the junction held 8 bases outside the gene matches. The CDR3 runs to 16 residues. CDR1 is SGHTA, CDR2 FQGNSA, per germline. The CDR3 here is CASSQGLAGRRNEQFF. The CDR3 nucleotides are TGTGCCAGCAGCCAGGGACTAGCGGGGAGAAGAAATGAGCAGTTCTTC.

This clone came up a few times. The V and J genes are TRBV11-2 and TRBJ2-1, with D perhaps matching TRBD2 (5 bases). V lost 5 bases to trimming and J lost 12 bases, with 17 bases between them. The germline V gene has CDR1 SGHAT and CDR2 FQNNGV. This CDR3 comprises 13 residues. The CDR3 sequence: CASSPEGRAMQFF. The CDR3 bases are TGTGCCAGCAGCCCCGAGGGCAGAGCGATGCAGTTCTTC. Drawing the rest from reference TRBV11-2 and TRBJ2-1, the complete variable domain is EAGVAQSPRYKIIEKRQSVAFWCNPISGHATLYWYQQILGQGPKLLIQFQNNGVVDDSQLPKDRFSAERLKGVDSTLKIQPAKLEDSAVYLCASSPEGRAMQFFGPGTRLTVL.

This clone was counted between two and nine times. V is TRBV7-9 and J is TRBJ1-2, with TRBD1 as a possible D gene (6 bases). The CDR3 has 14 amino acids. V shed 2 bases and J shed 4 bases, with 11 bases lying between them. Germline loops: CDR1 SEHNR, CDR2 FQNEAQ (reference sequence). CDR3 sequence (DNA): TGTGCCAGCAGCTTACCCGGACAGCTCTATGGCTACACCTTC. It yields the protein CASSLPGQLYGYTF.

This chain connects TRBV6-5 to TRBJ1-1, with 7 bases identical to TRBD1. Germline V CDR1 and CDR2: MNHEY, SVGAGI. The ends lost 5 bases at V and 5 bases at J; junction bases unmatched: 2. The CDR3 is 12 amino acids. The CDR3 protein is CASSTGATEAFF. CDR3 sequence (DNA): TGTGCCAGCAGTACAGGGGCTACTGAAGCTTTCTTT.

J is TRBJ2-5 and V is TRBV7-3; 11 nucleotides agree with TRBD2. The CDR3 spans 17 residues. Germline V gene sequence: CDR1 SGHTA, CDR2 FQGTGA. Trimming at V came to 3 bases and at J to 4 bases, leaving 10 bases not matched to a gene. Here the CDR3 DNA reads TGTGCCAGCAGCTTCGGGATAGCGGGGGGGCGTGCAGAGACCCAGTACTTC. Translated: CASSFGIAGGRAETQYF.

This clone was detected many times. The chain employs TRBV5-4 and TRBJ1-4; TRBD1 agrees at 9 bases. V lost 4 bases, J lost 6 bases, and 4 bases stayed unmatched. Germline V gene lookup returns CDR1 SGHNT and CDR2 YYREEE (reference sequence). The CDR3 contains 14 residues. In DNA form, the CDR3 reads TGTGCCAGCAGCCCGGGACAGGGTTATGAAAAACTGTTTTTT. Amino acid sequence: CASSPGQGYEKLFF.

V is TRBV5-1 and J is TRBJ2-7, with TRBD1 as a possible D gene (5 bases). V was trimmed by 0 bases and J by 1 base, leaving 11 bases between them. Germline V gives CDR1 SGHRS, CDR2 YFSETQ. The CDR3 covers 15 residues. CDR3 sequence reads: CASSLGQPLSYEQYF. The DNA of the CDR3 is TGCGCCAGCAGCTTGGGACAGCCCCTTTCCTACGAGCAGTACTTC.

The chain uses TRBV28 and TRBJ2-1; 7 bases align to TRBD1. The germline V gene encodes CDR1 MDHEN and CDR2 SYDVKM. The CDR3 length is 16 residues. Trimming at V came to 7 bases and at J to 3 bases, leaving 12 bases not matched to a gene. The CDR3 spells CASTSPGTAFYNEQFF. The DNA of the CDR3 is TGTGCCAGCACCTCGCCCGGGACAGCATTCTACAATGAGCAGTTCTTC.

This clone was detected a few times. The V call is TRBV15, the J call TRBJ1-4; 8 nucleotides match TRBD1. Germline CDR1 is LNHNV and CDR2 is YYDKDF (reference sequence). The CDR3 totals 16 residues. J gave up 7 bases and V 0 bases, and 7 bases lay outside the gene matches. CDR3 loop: CATSRDEGTGLEKLFF. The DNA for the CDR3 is TGTGCCACCAGCAGAGATGAGGGGACAGGCCTTGAAAAACTGTTTTTT.

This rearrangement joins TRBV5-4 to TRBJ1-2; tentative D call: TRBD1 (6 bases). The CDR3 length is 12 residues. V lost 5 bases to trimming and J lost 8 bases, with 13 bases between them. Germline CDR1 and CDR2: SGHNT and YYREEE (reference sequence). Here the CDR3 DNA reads TGTGCCAGCAGTACTTCAGGGGAAGGCTACACCTTC. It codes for CASSTSGEGYTF.

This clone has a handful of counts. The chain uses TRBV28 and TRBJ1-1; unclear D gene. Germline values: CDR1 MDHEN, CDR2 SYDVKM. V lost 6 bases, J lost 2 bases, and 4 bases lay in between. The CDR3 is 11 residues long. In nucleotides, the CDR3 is TGTGCCAGCAGGTCAAACACTGAAGCTTTCTTT. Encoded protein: CASRSNTEAFF. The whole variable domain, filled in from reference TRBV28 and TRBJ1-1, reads DVKVTQSSRYLVKRTGEKVFLECVQDMDHENMFWYRQDPGLGLRLIYFSYDVKMKEKGDIPEGYSVSREKKERFSLILESASTNQTSMYLCASRSNTEAFFGQGTRLTVV.

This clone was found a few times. CDR3: CASSSLAGVETQYF. CDR3 nucleotides: TGTGCCAGCAGCTCCCTGGCGGGGGTGGAGACCCAGTACTTC. V usage is TRBV11-2 and J usage is TRBJ2-5; 7 nucleotides match TRBD2. The germline CDR1 and CDR2 sequences are SGHAT and FQNNGV. The length of the CDR3 is 14 residues. V shed 4 bases and J 5 bases; nucleotides not matched to a gene: 7.

As DNA, the CDR3 is TGCAGCGTTGTGGCAGGGGGAAACACCATATATTTT. Translated: CSVVAGGNTIYF. The chain has TRBV29-1 and TRBJ1-3; weak D call: TRBD1 (5 bases). Germline assignment: CDR1 SQVTM and CDR2 ANQGSEA. V was clipped by 4 bases and J by 4 bases, with 8 bases between them. This CDR3 is 12 amino acids long. Variable domain in full (rest from reference TRBV29-1 and TRBJ1-3): SAVISQKPSRDICQRGTSLTIQCQVDSQVTMMFWYRQQPGQSLTLIATANQGSEATYESGFVIDKFPISRPNLTFSTLTVSNMSPEDSSIYLCSVVAGGNTIYFGEGSWLTVV.

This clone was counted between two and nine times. CDR3 coding DNA: TGTGCCAGCAGCTTAAGACAGGGGGGTGAGCAGTTCTTC. Translating it yields CASSLRQGGEQFF. The V gene is TRBV7-3, the J gene TRBJ2-1; 9 nucleotides line up with TRBD1. With 1 base clipped from V and 9 bases from J, the junction kept 1 base outside the gene matches. CDR3 size: 13 residues. Germline V gene sequence: CDR1 SGHTA, CDR2 FQGTGA.

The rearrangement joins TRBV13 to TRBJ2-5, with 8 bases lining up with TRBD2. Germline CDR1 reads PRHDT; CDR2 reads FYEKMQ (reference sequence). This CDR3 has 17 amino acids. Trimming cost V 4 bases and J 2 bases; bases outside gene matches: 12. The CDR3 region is CASSSQERGTGQETQYF. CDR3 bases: TGTGCCAGCAGCTCCCAGGAGCGGGGGACGGGGCAAGAGACCCAGTACTTC.

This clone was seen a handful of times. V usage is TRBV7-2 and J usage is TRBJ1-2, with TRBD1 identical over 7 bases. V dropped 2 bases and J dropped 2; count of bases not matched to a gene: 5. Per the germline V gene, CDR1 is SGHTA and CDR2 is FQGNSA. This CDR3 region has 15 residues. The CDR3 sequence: CASSLFKGANYGYTF. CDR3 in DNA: TGTGCCAGCAGCTTATTCAAGGGGGCAAACTATGGCTACACCTTC. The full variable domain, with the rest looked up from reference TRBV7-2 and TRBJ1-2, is GAGVSQSPSNKVTEKGKDVELRCDPISGHTALYWYRQSLGQGLEFLIYFQGNSAPDKSGLPSDRFSAERTGGSVSTLTIQRTQQEDSAVYLCASSLFKGANYGYTFGSGTRLTVV.

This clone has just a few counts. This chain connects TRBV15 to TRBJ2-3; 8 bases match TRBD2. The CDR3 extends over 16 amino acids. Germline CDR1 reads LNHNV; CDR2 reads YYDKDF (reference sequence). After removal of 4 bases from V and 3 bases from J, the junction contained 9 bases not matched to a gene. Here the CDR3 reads CATSTIGGARTDTQYF. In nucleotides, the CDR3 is TGTGCCACCAGCACTATCGGGGGGGCGAGGACAGATACGCAGTATTTT.